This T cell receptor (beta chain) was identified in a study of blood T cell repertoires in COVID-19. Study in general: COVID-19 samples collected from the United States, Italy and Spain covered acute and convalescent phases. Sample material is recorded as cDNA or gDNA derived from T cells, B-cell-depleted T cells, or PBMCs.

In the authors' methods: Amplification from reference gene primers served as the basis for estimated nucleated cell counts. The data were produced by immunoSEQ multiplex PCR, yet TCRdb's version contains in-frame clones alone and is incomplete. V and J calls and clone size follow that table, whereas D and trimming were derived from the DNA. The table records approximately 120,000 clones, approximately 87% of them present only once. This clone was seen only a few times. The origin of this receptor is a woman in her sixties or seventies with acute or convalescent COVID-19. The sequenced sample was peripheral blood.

This chain's CDR3 is CASSLLADNSPLHF. CDR3 bases: TGTGCCAGCAGCTTATTGGCGGATAATTCACCCCTCCACTTT. This chain connects TRBV7-9 to TRBJ1-6; D ambiguous. CDR3 length equals 14 residues. V lost 2 bases and J 5 bases, leaving 7 bases between the germline ends. Per germline, CDR1 SEHNR and CDR2 FQNEAQ (reference sequence).